This TCR beta chain was recorded in a study of shared clonotypes between healthy human individuals. About the study: The donor pool was made up of a couple of women and three men aged 18 to 49. Study-wide results and limits: It was anticipated that sequencing depth would influence how many clonotypes donors shared.

Points on this clone: What it binds is not known.

Subsets obtained from CD4+ cells comprised CD45RA+ naive and CD45RA-negative memory cells. With 0 bases removed from V and 3 bases from J, the gap between germline ends came to 18 bases. In germline, CDR1 is SGDLS, CDR2 YYNGEE. This CDR3 contains 17 residues. The assay used deep level. This table comes from immunoSEQ multiplex PCR, and its TCRdb copy is limited to in-frame clones, with some not included. The sample holds 2 million to 2.5 million clones, 80% to 95% seen once. The V call is TRBV9, the J call TRBJ1-2, with D unclear. Sequences were obtained from naive CD4+ T cells from PBMCs. Subset defined: CD45RA+ positively selected. This clonotype originated in a man younger than 35 in good health. Some clones in this sample may be carry-over from other donors' samples. The CDR3 here is CASSVDWLGVSDYGYTF. The CDR3 bases are TGTGCCAGCAGCGTAGACTGGTTAGGAGTTTCGGACTATGGCTACACCTTC.